The clone carrying this T cell receptor (beta chain) has just a few counts. The isolated RNA, all of it, was reverse transcribed, so expressed TCRB transcripts were what got sequenced. The repertoire was sequenced with immunoSEQ multiplex PCR; TCRdb's copy has only in-frame clones and lacks some. The data contain about 320,000 clones, 12% to 15% of them singletons. This specimen comes from a study of beta chain features in type 1 diabetes. This CDR3 is built from 14 residues. Per germline, CDR1 MGHRA and CDR2 YSYEKL. Trimming pared 0 bases from V and 8 bases from J, leaving 12 bases between. The sequence came from a man between 25 and 39 years old in good health. The J gene is TRBJ2-3, the V gene TRBV4-1, with unresolved D. The sequencing input was central memory CD4+ T cells from blood. The CDR3 sequence is CASSQDRPPSTQYF. CDR3 DNA: TGCGCCAGCAGCCAAGATCGGCCTCCCAGTACGCAGTATTTT.